This T cell receptor (beta chain) was identified during a study of control samples from healthy donors and cancer patients. Trimming cost V 3 bases and J 5 bases, with 13 bases left between them. The CDR3 sequence is 14 residues long. Sequenced by immunoSEQ multiplex PCR; TCRdb stores in-frame clones only, minus some. The profile shows tens of thousands of clones, approximately 87% of them singletons. Material: PBMCs. This sequence originates from a woman aged 50 to 60 with head and neck cancer. The chain is built from TRBV23-1 and TRBJ1-2; no clear D. TRBV23-1 is placed among ORFs of uncertain function. Written as DNA, the CDR3 is TGCGCCAGCAGTCACCCTAACAGAAATTATGGCTACACCTTC. This codes for CASSHPNRNYGYTF.